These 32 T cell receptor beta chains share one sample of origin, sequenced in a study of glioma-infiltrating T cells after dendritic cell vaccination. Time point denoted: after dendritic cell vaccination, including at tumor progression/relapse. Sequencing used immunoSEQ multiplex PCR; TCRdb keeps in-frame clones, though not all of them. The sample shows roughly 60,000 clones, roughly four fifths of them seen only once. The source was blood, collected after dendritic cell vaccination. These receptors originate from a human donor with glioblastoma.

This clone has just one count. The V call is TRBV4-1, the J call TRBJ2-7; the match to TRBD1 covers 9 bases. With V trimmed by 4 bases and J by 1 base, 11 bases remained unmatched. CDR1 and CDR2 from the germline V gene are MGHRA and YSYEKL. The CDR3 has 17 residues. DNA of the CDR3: TGCGCCAGCAGCCTCGCGCACCCGGGACAGGGATCCTACGAGCAGTACTTC. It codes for CASSLAHPGQGSYEQYF.

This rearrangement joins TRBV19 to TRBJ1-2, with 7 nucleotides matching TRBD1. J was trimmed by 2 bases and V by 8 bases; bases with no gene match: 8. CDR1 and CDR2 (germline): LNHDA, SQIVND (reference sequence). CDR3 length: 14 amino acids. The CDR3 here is CASGRQGENYGYTF. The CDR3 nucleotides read TGTGCCAGTGGGAGACAGGGAGAAAACTATGGCTACACCTTC.

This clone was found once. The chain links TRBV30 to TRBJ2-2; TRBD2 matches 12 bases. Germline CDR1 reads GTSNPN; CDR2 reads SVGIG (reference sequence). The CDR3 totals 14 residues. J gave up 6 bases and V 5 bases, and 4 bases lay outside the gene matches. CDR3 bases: TGTGCCTGGGGACTAGCGGGGAGTTCCGGGGAGCTGTTTTTT. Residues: CAWGLAGSSGELFF. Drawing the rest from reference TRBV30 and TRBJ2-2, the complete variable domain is SQTIHQWPATLVQPVGSPLSLECTVEGTSNPNLYWYRQAAGRGLQLLFYSVGIGQISSEVPQNLSASRPQDRQFILSSKKLLLSDSGFYLCAWGLAGSSGELFFGEGSRLTVL.

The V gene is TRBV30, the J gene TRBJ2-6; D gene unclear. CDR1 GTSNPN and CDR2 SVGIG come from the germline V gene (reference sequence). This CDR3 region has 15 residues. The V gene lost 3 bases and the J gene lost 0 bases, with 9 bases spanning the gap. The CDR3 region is CAWSPAGSGANVLTF. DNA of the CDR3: TGTGCCTGGAGCCCCGCCGGCTCTGGGGCCAACGTCCTGACTTTC. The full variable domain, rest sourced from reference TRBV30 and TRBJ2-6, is SQTIHQWPATLVQPVGSPLSLECTVEGTSNPNLYWYRQAAGRGLQLLFYSVGIGQISSEVPQNLSASRPQDRQFILSSKKLLLSDSGFYLCAWSPAGSGANVLTFGAGSRLTVL.

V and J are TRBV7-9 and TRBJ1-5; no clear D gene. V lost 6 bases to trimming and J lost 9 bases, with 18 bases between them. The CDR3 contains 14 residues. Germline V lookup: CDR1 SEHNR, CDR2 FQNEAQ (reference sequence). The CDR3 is CASSPGAVVRPQHF. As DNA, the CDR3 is TGTGCCAGCAGTCCGGGAGCGGTAGTGCGGCCCCAGCATTTT. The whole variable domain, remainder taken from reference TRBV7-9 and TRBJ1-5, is DTGVSQNPRHKITKRGQNVTFRCDPISEHNRLYWYRQTLGQGPEFLTYFQNEAQLEKSRLLSDRFSAERPKGSFSTLEIQRTEQGDSAMYLCASSPGAVVRPQHFGDGTRLSIL.

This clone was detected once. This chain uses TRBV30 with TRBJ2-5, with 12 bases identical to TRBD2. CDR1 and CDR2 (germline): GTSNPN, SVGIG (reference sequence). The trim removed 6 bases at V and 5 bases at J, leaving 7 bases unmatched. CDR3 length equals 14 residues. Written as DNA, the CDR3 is TGTGCCTGTCTAAGACTAGCGGGGGAGGAGACCCAGTACTTC. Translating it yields CACLRLAGEETQYF.

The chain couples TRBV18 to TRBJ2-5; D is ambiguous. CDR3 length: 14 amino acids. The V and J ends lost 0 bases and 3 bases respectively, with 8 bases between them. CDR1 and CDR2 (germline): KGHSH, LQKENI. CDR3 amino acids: CASSPPTAEETQYF. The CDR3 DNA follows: TGTGCCAGCTCACCACCGACGGCGGAAGAGACCCAGTACTTC.

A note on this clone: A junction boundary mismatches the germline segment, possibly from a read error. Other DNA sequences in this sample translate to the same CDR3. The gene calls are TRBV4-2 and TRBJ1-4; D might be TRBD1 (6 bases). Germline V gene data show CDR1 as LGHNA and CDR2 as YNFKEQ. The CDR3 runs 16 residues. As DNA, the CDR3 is TGTGCCAGCAGCCAAGATTCGCAGGGGACGGTAGAAAAACTGTTTTTC. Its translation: CASSQDSQGTVEKLFF.

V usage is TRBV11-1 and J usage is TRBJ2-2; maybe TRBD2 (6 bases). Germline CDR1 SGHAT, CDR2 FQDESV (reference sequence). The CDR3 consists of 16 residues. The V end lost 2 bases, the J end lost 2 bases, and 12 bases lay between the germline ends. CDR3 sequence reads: CASSLNFGGNTGELFF. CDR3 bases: TGTGCCAGCAGCTTAAATTTCGGGGGAAACACCGGGGAGCTGTTTTTT.

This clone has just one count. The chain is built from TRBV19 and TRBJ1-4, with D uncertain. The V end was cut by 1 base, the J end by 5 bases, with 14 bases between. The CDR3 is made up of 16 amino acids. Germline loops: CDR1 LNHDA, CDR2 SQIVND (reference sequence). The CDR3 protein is CASSIAADWENEKLFF. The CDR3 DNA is TGTGCCAGTAGTATAGCCGCGGACTGGGAAAATGAAAAACTGTTTTTT.

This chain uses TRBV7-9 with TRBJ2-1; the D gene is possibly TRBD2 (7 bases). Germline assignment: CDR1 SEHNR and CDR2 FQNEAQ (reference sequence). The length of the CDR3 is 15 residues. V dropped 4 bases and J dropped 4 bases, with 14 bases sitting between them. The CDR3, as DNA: TGTGCCAGCAGCTCCCGGGGGGCGACTTACAATGAGCAGTTCTTC. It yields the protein CASSSRGATYNEQFF. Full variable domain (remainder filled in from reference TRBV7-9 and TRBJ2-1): DTGVSQNPRHKITKRGQNVTFRCDPISEHNRLYWYRQTLGQGPEFLTYFQNEAQLEKSRLLSDRFSAERPKGSFSTLEIQRTEQGDSAMYLCASSSRGATYNEQFFGPGTRLTVL.

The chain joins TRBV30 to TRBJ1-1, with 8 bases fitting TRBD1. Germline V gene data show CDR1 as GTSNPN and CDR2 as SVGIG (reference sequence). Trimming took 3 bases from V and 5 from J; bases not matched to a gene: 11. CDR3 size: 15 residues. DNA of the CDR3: TGTGCCTGGAGACACTCAGGGGGCGCTTGGACTGAAGCTTTCTTT. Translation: CAWRHSGGAWTEAFF.

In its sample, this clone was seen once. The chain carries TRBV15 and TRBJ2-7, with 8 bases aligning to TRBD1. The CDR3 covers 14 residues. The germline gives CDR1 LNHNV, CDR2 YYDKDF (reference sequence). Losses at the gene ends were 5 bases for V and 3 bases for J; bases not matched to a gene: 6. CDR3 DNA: TGTGCCACCAGCCCAAAGGGACAGGTCTACGAGCAGTACTTC. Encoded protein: CATSPKGQVYEQYF.

The CDR3 protein is CAWSVGTGYALEYF. CDR3 nucleotides: TGTGCCTGGAGTGTGGGGACAGGGTATGCGTTGGAGTACTTC. This chain uses TRBV30 with TRBJ2-7, with 9 bases matching TRBD1. V shed 0 bases, J shed 11 bases, and the junction held 11 bases outside the gene matches. Germline CDR1 is GTSNPN and CDR2 is SVGIG (reference sequence). This CDR3 spans 14 amino acids.

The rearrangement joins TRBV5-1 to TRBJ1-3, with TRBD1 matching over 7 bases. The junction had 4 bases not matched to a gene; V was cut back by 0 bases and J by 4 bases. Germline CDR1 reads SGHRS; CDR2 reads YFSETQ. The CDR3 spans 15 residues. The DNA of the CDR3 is TGCGCCAGCAGCTTGGAGGCAGGGGGAGGAAACACCATATATTTT. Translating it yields CASSLEAGGGNTIYF. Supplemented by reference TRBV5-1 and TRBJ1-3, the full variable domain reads KAGVTQTPRYLIKTRGQQVTLSCSPISGHRSVSWYQQTPGQGLQFLFEYFSETQRNKGNFPGRFSGRQFSNSRSEMNVSTLELGDSALYLCASSLEAGGGNTIYFGEGSWLTVV.

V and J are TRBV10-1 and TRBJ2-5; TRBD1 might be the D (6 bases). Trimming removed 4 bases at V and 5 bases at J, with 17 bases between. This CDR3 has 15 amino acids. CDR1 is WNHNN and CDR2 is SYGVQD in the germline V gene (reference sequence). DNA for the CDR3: TGCGCCAGCAGTGCATTACAGGGTTCGGGGGAGACCCAGTACTTC. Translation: CASSALQGSGETQYF.

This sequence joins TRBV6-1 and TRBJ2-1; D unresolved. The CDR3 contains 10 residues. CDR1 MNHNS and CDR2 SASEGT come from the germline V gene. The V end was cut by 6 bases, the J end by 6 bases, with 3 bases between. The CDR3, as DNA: TGTGCCAGCAGACTCAATGAGCAGTTCTTC. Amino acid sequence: CASRLNEQFF.

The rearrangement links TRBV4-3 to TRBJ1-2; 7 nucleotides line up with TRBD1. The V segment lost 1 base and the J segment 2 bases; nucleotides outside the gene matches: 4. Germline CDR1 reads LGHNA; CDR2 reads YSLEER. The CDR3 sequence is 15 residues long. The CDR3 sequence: CASSQANRGNYGYTF. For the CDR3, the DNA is TGCGCCAGCAGCCAAGCAAACAGGGGCAACTATGGCTACACCTTC.

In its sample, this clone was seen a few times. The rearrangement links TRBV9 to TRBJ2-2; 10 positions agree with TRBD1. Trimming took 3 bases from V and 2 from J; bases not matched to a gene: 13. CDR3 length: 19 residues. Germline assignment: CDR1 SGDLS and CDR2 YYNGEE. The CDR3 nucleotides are TGTGCCAGCAGCGCAAACTCCGGGACAGGGGTTGGAAACACCGGGGAGCTGTTTTTT. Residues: CASSANSGTGVGNTGELFF. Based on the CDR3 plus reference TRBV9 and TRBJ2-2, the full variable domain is DSGVTQTPKHLITATGQRVTLRCSPRSGDLSVYWYQQSLDQGLQFLIQYYNGEERAKGNILERFSAQQFPDLHSELNLSSLELGDSALYFCASSANSGTGVGNTGELFFGEGSRLTVL.

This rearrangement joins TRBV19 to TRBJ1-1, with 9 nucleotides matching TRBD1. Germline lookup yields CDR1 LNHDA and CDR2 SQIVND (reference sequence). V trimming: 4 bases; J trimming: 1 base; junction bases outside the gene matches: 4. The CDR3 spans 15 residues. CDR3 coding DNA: TGTGCCAGTAGTACCGCGGGACAGGGGAACACTGAAGCTTTCTTT. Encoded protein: CASSTAGQGNTEAFF.

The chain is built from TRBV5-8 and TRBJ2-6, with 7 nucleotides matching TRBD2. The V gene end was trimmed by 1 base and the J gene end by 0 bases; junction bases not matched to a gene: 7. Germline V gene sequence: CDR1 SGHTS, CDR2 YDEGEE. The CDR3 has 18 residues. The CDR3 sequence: CASSLWTSGDSGANVLTF. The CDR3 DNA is TGTGCCAGCAGCTTGTGGACCAGCGGGGACTCTGGGGCCAACGTCCTGACTTTC.

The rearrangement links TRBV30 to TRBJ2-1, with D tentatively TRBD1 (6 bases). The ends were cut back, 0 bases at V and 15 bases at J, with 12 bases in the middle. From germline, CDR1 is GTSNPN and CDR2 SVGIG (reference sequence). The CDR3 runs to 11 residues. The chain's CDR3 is CAWSVRDNWFF. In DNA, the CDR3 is TGTGCCTGGAGTGTACGGGACAACTGGTTCTTC.

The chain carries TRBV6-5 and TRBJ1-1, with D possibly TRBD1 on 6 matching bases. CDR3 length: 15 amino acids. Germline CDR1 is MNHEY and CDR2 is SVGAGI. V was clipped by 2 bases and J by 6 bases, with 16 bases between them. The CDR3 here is CASSYGTGTLAEAFF. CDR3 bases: TGTGCCAGCAGTTACGGTACAGGGACCCTGGCTGAAGCTTTCTTT.

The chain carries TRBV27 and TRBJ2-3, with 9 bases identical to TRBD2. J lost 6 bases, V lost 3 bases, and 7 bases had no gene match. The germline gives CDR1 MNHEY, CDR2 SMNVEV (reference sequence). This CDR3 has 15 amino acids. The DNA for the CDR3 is TGTGCCAGCAGTTTTGGCGGGGGGGCCTGGGATACGCAGTATTTT. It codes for CASSFGGGAWDTQYF.

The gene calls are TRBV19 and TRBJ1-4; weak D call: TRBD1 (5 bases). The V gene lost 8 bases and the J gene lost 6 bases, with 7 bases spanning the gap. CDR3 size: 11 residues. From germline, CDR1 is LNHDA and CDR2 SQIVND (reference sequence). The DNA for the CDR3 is TGTGCCAGTGGGACTTATGAAAAACTGTTTTTT. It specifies CASGTYEKLFF.

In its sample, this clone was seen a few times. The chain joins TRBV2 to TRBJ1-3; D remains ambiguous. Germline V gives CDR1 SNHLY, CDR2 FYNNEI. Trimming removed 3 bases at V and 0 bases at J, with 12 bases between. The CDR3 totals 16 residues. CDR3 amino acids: CASSDYRFLSGNTIYF. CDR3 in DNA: TGTGCCAGCAGTGACTACAGATTTCTCTCTGGAAACACCATATATTTT.

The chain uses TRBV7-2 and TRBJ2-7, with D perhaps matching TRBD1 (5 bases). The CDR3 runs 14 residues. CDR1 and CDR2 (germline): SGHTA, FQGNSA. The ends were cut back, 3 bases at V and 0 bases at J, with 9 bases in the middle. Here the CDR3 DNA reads TGTGCCAGCAGCTTGGGGCGCTACTCCTACGAGCAGTACTTC. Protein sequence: CASSLGRYSYEQYF.

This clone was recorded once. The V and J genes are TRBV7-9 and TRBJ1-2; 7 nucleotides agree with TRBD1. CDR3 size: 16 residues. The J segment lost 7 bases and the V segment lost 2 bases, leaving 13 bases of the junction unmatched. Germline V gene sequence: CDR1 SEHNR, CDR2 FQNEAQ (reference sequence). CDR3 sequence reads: CASSLTPTGYASGYTF. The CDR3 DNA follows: TGTGCCAGCAGCTTAACCCCGACAGGGTATGCGAGTGGCTACACCTTC.

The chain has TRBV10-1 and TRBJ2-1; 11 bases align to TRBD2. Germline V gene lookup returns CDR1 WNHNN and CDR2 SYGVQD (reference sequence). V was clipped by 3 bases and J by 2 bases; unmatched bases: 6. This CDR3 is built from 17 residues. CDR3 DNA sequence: TGCGCCAGCAGTGAAAGAACTAGCGGGGGCCCCTACAATGAGCAGTTCTTC. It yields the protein CASSERTSGGPYNEQFF.

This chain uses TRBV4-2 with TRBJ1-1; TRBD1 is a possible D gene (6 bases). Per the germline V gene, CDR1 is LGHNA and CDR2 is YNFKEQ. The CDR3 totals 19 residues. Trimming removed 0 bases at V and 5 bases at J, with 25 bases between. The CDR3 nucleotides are TGTGCCAGCAGCCAAGATCTGGGTTTTAGGGGGATAGATACGACTGAAGCTTTCTTT. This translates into CASSQDLGFRGIDTTEAFF.

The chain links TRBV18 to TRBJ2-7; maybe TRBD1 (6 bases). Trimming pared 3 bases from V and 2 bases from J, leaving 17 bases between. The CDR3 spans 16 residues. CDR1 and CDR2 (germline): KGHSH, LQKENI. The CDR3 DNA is TGTGCCAGCTCACCTCGTTTCAGGGACACACCCTACGAGCAGTACTTC. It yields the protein CASSPRFRDTPYEQYF.

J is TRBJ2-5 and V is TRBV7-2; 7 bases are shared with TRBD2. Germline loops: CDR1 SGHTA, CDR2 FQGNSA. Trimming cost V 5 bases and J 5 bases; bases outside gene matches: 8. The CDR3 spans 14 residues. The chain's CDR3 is CASSQRGARETQYF. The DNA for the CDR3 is TGTGCCAGCAGCCAGCGGGGCGCTCGGGAGACCCAGTACTTC. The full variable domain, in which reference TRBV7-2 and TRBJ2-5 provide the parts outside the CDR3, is GAGVSQSPSNKVTEKGKDVELRCDPISGHTALYWYRQSLGQGLEFLIYFQGNSAPDKSGLPSDRFSAERTGGSVSTLTIQRTQQEDSAVYLCASSQRGARETQYFGPGTRLLVL.